This T cell receptor beta chain was obtained from a study of OX40 agonist ivuxolimab in advanced cancers. Whole-study context: The group had a mean age of roughly 65 years, ranged from about 23 to 79, and was 80% to 85% male. Study-wide results and caveats: Fewer expanded clones were found on average in CD4+ than in CD8+ T cells. Dose levels from 0.1 to 3.0 mg/kg saw CD4+ and CD8+ blood T cells expand clonally by week 6.

Concerning this clone: As yet, its antigen is unknown.

The table came from immunoSEQ multiplex PCR; TCRdb's copy has only in-frame clones and leaves some out. The sample lists 60,000 to 85,000 clones; around 89% were seen once. The CDR3 runs to 11 residues. Germline-derived CDR1 and CDR2 are ENHRY and SYGVKD. The chain combines TRBV10-3 with TRBJ1-1; possibly TRBD1 for D (5 bases). The specimen comprised CD4+ or CD8+ T cells sorted from blood, sampled in a trial of the OX40 agonist ivuxolimab. The origin of this receptor is an adult with an advanced solid tumor such as melanoma, head and neck, liver or kidney cancer. DNA for the CDR3: TGTCCCAAAGGGGCTGGGAATGAAGCTTTCTTT. Protein: CPKGAGNEAFF.